These T cell receptor beta chains were read from a single sample in a study of regulatory dendritic cells for organ transplantation. Their antigens are not known. The data were produced by immunoSEQ multiplex PCR, yet TCRdb's version contains in-frame clones alone and is incomplete. Of about 3,500 clones in the sample, 50% to 65% were seen once. The material sequenced was memory CD8+ T cells from blood cultured with dendritic cells. The receptors were sampled from a human donor in good health. Both conserved end residues are part of each CDR3. D genes are given only for firm matches. Clone size, where shown, is once, few, many, or a class for clones that have expanded.

>TRBJ2-1|.|TRBV14|TRBD2
CASSHSTSGGFQFF
TGTGCCAGCAGCCATTCGACTAGCGGGGGCTTCCAGTTCTTC
>TRBJ2-7|medium-sized|TRBV7-2|.
CASSLAELSEQYF
TGTGCCAGCAGCTTAGCGGAGCTTTCCGAGCAGTACTTC
>TRBJ2-7|.|TRBV4-1|.
CASSQDAGYEQYF
TGCGCCAGCAGCCAAGACGCGGGGTACGAGCAGTACTTC
>TRBJ2-3|few|TRBV11-3|TRBD2
CASSILAGFTDTQYF
TGTGCCAGCAGCATTCTAGCGGGGTTCACAGATACGCAGTATTTT
>TRBJ1-3|.|TRBV25-1|TRBD1
CASSEVRATGDTIYF
TGTGCCAGCAGTGAAGTTAGGGCGACAGGGGACACCATATATTTT
>TRBJ1-6|.|TRBV10-1|.
CASSGNNAPGRPPYNSPLHF
TGCGCCAGCAGTGGGAACAATGCGCCAGGCCGTCCTCCCTATAATTCACCCCTCCACTTT
>TRBJ2-7|.|TRBV4-2|.
CASSLFQVSPYEQYF
TGTGCCAGCAGCTTGTTTCAGGTCTCCCCCTACGAGCAGTACTTC
>TRBJ2-1|.|TRBV4-3|TRBD1
CASSQGTGSYNEQFF
TGCGCCAGCAGCCAGGGGACAGGGTCGTACAATGAGCAGTTCTTC
>TRBJ1-1|.|TRBV6-5|.
CASSISTEMNTEAFF
TGTGCCAGCAGCATATCTACAGAAATGAACACTGAAGCTTTCTTT
>TRBJ2-1|.|TRBV6-5|TRBD1
CATTRNTGDGEQFF
TGTGCCACGACCCGAAATACAGGGGACGGTGAGCAGTTCTTC
>TRBJ2-2|.|TRBV6-5|.
CASSYSDSSNTGELFF
TGTGCCAGCAGTTACTCGGACAGTTCTAACACCGGGGAGCTGTTTTTT
>TRBJ1-1|.|TRBV5-6|TRBD1
CASSLRQGRGTEAFF
TGTGCCAGCAGCCTTCGACAGGGGCGGGGAACTGAAGCTTTCTTT
>TRBJ1-6|.|TRBV10-3|TRBD1
CAISEPGQNSPLHF
TGTGCCATCAGTGAACCGGGACAGAATTCACCCCTCCACTTT
>TRBJ2-1|.|TRBV7-6|.
CASSGGYNEQFF
TGTGCCAGCAGCGGGGGGTACAATGAGCAGTTCTTC
>TRBJ2-1|.|TRBV19|TRBD1
CASSMETGGGKQFF
TGTGCCAGTAGTATGGAGACAGGGGGCGGGAAGCAGTTCTTC
>TRBJ1-2|.|TRBV5-5|.
CASSLDDSPYYGYTF
TGTGCCAGCAGCTTGGATGACAGCCCTTACTATGGCTACACCTTC
>TRBJ2-1|.|TRBV6-4|TRBD2
CASSEGLAGDEQFF
TGTGCCAGCAGTGAGGGACTAGCGGGCGATGAGCAGTTCTTC
>TRBJ2-1|.|TRBV27|.
CASSSLAGYNEQFF
TGTGCCAGCAGCTCTCTCGCGGGGTACAATGAGCAGTTCTTC
>TRBJ1-4|once|TRBV5-6|.
CASSLAGVSEKLFF
TGTGCCAGCAGCTTGGCAGGGGTCAGCGAAAAACTGTTTTTT
>TRBJ1-6|.|TRBV4-3|.
CASSQDFPARGAHNSPLHF
TGCGCCAGCAGCCAAGATTTCCCAGCCCGGGGGGCCCATAATTCACCCCTCCACTTT
>TRBJ2-7|.|TRBV14|.
CASSQGGPDDIYEQYF
TGTGCCAGCAGCCAAGGAGGGCCCGATGACATCTACGAGCAGTACTTC
>TRBJ2-3|.|TRBV4-2|.
CASSQDDRGSDTQYF
TGTGCCAGCAGCCAAGATGATAGGGGGAGTGATACGCAGTATTTT
>TRBJ2-1|few|TRBV5-1|.
CASSLGDKHNEQFF
TGCGCCAGCAGCTTGGGAGACAAGCACAATGAGCAGTTCTTC
>TRBJ2-3|.|TRBV7-8|.
CASSLLSTHSTDTQYF
TGTGCCAGCAGCCTCTTATCTACCCATAGCACAGATACGCAGTATTTT
>TRBJ1-2|few|TRBV25-1|.
CASSEEGYTF
TGTGCCAGCAGTGAAGAGGGCTACACCTTC
>TRBJ2-4|.|TRBV6-1|TRBD1
CASRKGQGPKNIQYF
TGTGCCAGCAGGAAGGGACAGGGGCCCAAAAACATTCAGTACTTC
>TRBJ2-5|few|TRBV6-1|.
CASRVTEQETQYF
TGTGCCAGCAGGGTCACAGAACAAGAGACCCAGTACTTC
>TRBJ1-5|.|TRBV7-8|.
CASSLAPWRDWDSNQPQHF
TGTGCCAGCAGCTTAGCGCCCTGGAGGGATTGGGATAGCAATCAGCCCCAGCATTTT
>TRBJ2-2|.|TRBV19|.
CATSPLGSLDTGELFF
TGTGCCACCTCCCCCCTAGGCAGCCTCGACACCGGGGAGCTGTTTTTT
>TRBJ2-5|.|TRBV7-9|TRBD2
CASSRPLAGEETQYF
TGTGCCAGCAGCCGACCCTTAGCGGGGGAGGAGACCCAGTACTTC
>TRBJ2-7|.|TRBV5-6|TRBD1
CASRPGQEYEQYF
TGTGCCAGCAGACCTGGACAGGAGTACGAGCAGTACTTC
>TRBJ2-1|.|TRBV7-9|TRBD2
CASSTTGLAGGLGYNEQFF
TGTGCCAGCAGCACGACGGGACTAGCGGGGGGCCTCGGTTACAATGAGCAGTTCTTC
>TRBJ2-1|.|TRBV7-9|TRBD2
CASSLLAGGRDEQFF
TGTGCCAGCAGCCTCCTAGCGGGGGGCCGGGATGAGCAGTTCTTC
>TRBJ2-5|.|TRBV20-1|.
CSAKGDETQYF
TGCAGTGCTAAGGGGGACGAGACCCAGTACTTC
>TRBJ1-4|.|TRBV28|.
CASRTLMRIEKLFF
TGTGCCAGCAGAACTCTAATGAGGATCGAAAAACTGTTTTTT
>TRBJ1-1|once|TRBV9|TRBD1
CASSGTGLNTEAFF
TGTGCCAGCAGCGGGACAGGGCTGAACACTGAAGCTTTCTTT
>TRBJ2-1|.|TRBV7-9|TRBD1
CASSGSGQGNNEQFF
TGTGCCAGCAGCGGATCGGGACAGGGAAACAATGAGCAGTTCTTC
>TRBJ2-2|.|TRBV6-6|.
CASSYSRGSGELFF
TGTGCCAGCAGTTACTCGAGGGGGTCCGGGGAGCTGTTTTTT
>TRBJ1-4|few|TRBV27|TRBD1
CASSLWQGATNEKLFF
TGTGCCAGCAGTTTATGGCAGGGGGCGACTAATGAAAAACTGTTTTTT
>TRBJ2-1|.|TRBV5-8|.
CASSLGGAPTRGNEQFF
TGTGCCAGCAGCTTGGGGGGCGCGCCGACTAGAGGGAATGAGCAGTTCTTC
>TRBJ1-1|once|TRBV9|TRBD1
CASSAAYRGGLAFF
TGTGCCAGCAGCGCGGCATACAGGGGCGGCCTGGCTTTCTTT
>TRBJ2-1|.|TRBV7-9|.
CASSPWTLRGSYNEQFF
TGTGCCAGCAGCCCGTGGACCCTACGGGGAAGTTACAATGAGCAGTTCTTC
>TRBJ1-1|.|TRBV12-5|.
CASGIDYGGETEAFF
TGTGCTAGTGGTATTGACTACGGCGGGGAGACTGAAGCTTTCTTT
>TRBJ2-3|.|TRBV7-7|TRBD2
CASSLKVNQRGTHTDTQYF
TGTGCCAGCAGCTTAAAGGTCAATCAGCGGGGAACCCACACAGATACGCAGTATTTT
>TRBJ1-6|few|TRBV5-1|.
CASSHDRLTDYNSPLHF
TGCGCCAGCAGCCATGACAGGCTTACGGACTATAATTCACCCCTCCACTTT
>TRBJ2-4|.|TRBV4-3|.
CASSQGLGNIQYF
TGCGCCAGCAGCCAAGGACTTGGAAACATTCAGTACTTC
>TRBJ1-1|.|TRBV2|.
CASDTPENTPQETVMNTEAFF
TGTGCCAGCGATACCCCGGAAAATACCCCCCAGGAGACAGTTATGAACACTGAAGCTTTCTTT
>TRBJ2-3|once|TRBV12-5|.
CASAQGFSTDTQYF
TGTGCTAGTGCCCAGGGCTTTAGCACAGATACGCAGTATTTT
>TRBJ2-2|once|TRBV5-6|.
CASSLAGTGGAGELFF
TGTGCCAGCAGCTTGGCTGGAACAGGGGGGGCCGGGGAGCTGTTTTTT
>TRBJ2-2|hyperexpanded|TRBV7-9|.
CASSLTPGTGELFF
TGTGCCAGCAGCCTAACCCCCGGTACCGGGGAGCTGTTTTTT
>TRBJ1-5|.|TRBV4-2|.
CASSQDRGQHQPQHF
TGTGCCAGCAGCCAAGATCGAGGACAACATCAGCCCCAGCATTTT
>TRBJ2-2|.|TRBV11-2|.
CASSSFPQGPTGELFF
TGTGCCAGCAGCTCTTTCCCTCAGGGGCCCACCGGGGAGCTGTTTTTT
>TRBJ2-7|few|TRBV7-9|.
CASSSERARLPYEQYF
TGTGCCAGCAGCTCCGAGAGGGCCAGGCTCCCCTACGAGCAGTACTTC
>TRBJ2-3|medium-sized|TRBV27|.
CASSLQPVSTDTQYF
TGTGCCAGCAGTTTGCAACCGGTTAGCACAGATACGCAGTATTTT
>TRBJ2-7|.|TRBV4-2|.
CASSQDSTSYEQYF
TGTGCCAGCAGCCAAGATTCGACTAGCTACGAGCAGTACTTC
>TRBJ2-2|.|TRBV11-2|.
CASSLVRVMGTGELFF
TGTGCCAGCAGCTTAGTCCGGGTGATGGGCACCGGGGAGCTGTTTTTT
>TRBJ2-2|few|TRBV2|.
CASSEHKGDTGELFF
TGTGCCAGCAGTGAACATAAAGGGGACACCGGGGAGCTGTTTTTT
>TRBJ1-1|.|TRBV5-4|.
CASSWGETEAFF
TGTGCCAGCAGCTGGGGGGAAACTGAAGCTTTCTTT